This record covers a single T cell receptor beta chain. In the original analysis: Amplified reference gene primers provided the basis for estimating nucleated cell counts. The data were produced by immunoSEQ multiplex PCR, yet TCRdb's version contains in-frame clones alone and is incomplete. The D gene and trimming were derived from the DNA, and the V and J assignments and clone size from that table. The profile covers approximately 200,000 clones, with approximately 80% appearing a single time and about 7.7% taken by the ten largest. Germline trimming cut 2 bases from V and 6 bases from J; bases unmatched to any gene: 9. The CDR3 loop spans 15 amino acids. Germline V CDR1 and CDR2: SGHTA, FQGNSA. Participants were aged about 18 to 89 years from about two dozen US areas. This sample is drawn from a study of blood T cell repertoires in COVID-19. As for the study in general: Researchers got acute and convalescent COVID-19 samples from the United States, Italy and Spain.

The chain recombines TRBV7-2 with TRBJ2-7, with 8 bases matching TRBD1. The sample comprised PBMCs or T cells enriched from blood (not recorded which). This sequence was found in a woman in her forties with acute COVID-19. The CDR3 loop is CASSLSQGARLEQYF. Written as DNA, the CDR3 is TGTGCCAGCAGCTTATCGCAGGGGGCGCGTCTCGAGCAGTACTTC.